Shown below are 8 T cell receptor beta chains from a single sample sequenced in a study of blood T cell repertoires in COVID-19. Here immunoSEQ multiplex PCR was the method, and the copy in TCRdb shows in-frame clones only, minus some. The sample lists about 300,000 clones, 85% to 90% occurring once. The specimen sequenced was PBMCs or T cells enriched from blood (not recorded which). The receptor set was obtained from a man younger than 40 who had recovered from COVID-19.

The chain couples TRBV28 to TRBJ1-5; D gene uncertain. Per germline, CDR1 MDHEN and CDR2 SYDVKM. The CDR3 totals 14 residues. Trimming removed 5 bases at V and 2 bases at J, with 10 bases between. The CDR3 DNA is TGTGCCAGCAGTCCCCCCCCGGGCAATCAGCCCCAGCATTTT. Residues: CASSPPPGNQPQHF.

The chain recombines TRBV19 with TRBJ2-1; TRBD2 matches 8 bases. Germline CDR1 and CDR2: LNHDA and SQIVND (reference sequence). Unmatched junction bases numbered 6, after V lost 4 bases and J lost 4 bases. This CDR3 spans 15 amino acids. The CDR3 sequence is CASSTLAGPYNEQFF. CDR3 sequence (DNA): TGTGCCAGTAGTACCTTAGCGGGACCTTACAATGAGCAGTTCTTC.

This chain uses TRBV4-1 with TRBJ1-5, with TRBD1 matching 9 bases. This CDR3 region has 17 residues. Per the germline V gene, CDR1 is MGHRA and CDR2 is YSYEKL. The V and J ends lost 0 bases and 2 bases, in that order; junction bases with no gene match: 5. In DNA form, the CDR3 reads TGCGCCAGCAGCCAAGATGGGACAGGGTTGGGCAATCAGCCCCAGCATTTT. Translation: CASSQDGTGLGNQPQHF.

The V and J genes are TRBV7-9 and TRBJ1-2; TRBD1 is a possible D gene (5 bases). The CDR3 totals 14 residues. V dropped 1 base and J dropped 4 bases, with 10 bases sitting between them. Per the germline V gene, CDR1 is SEHNR and CDR2 is FQNEAQ (reference sequence). DNA for the CDR3: TGTGCCAGCAGCTTAGGACAGAACCTCTATGGCTACACCTTC. Its protein is CASSLGQNLYGYTF.

The chain couples TRBV7-9 to TRBJ1-1, with TRBD1 matching over 8 bases. This CDR3 comprises 16 residues. J was trimmed by 3 bases and V by 3 bases; bases with no gene match: 9. The germline V gene has CDR1 SEHNR and CDR2 FQNEAQ (reference sequence). The CDR3 region has the DNA TGTGCCAGCAGCTTGCCAGGGGGCGGGTACCACACTGAAGCTTTCTTT. It translates to CASSLPGGGYHTEAFF.

The chain combines TRBV19 with TRBJ2-2; D possibly corresponds to TRBD2 (5 bases). The V end lost 5 bases, the J end lost 3 bases, and 7 bases lay between the germline ends. This CDR3 contains 13 residues. Germline V gene lookup returns CDR1 LNHDA and CDR2 SQIVND (reference sequence). The CDR3 nucleotides read TGTGCCAGTAGTGGGAGATACACCGGGGAGCTGTTTTTT. Amino acid sequence: CASSGRYTGELFF. Combining the CDR3 with reference TRBV19 and TRBJ2-2 gives the whole variable domain DGGITQSPKYLFRKEGQNVTLSCEQNLNHDAMYWYRQDPGQGLRLIYYSQIVNDFQKGDIAEGYSVSREKKESFPLTVTSAQKNPTAFYLCASSGRYTGELFFGEGSRLTVL.

V usage is TRBV20-1 and J usage is TRBJ2-3, with TRBD1 identical over 12 bases. The CDR3 runs to 15 residues. CDR1 is DFQATT, CDR2 SNEGSKA, per germline (reference sequence). The trim removed 3 bases at V and 4 bases at J, leaving 5 bases unmatched. CDR3: CSASPGTGGSDTQYF. CDR3 nucleotide sequence: TGCAGTGCTAGTCCCGGGACAGGGGGCTCAGATACGCAGTATTTT.

The chain joins TRBV5-1 to TRBJ2-1, with 9 bases fitting TRBD2. The CDR3 covers 17 residues. J lost 6 bases, V lost 3 bases, and 13 bases had no gene match. Germline V CDR1 and CDR2: SGHRS, YFSETQ. This CDR3 reads CASSSPISGRRVNEQFF. The CDR3 region has the DNA TGCGCCAGCAGCTCGCCTATTAGCGGGAGAAGGGTCAATGAGCAGTTCTTC.